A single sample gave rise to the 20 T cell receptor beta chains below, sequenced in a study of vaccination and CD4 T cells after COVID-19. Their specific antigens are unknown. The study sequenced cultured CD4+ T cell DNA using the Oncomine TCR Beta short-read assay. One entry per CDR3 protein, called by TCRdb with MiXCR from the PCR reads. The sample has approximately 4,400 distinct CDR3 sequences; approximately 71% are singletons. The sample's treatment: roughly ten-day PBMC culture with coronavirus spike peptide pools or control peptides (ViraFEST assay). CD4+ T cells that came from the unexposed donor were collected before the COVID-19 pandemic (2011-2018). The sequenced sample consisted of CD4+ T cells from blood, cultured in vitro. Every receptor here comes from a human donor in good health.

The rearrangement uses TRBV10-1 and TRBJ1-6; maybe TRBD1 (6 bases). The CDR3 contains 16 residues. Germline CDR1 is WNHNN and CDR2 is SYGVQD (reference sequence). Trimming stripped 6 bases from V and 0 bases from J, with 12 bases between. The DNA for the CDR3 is TGCGCCAGCAGGAGGGACACGAGCTCCTATAATTCACCCCTCCACTTT. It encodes CASRRDTSSYNSPLHF.

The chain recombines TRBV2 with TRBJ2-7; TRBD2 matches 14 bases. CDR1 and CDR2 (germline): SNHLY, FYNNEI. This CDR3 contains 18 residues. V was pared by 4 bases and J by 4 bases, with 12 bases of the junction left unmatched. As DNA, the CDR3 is TGTGCCAGCAGTGTCTTCCAGCTGGGACTAGCGGGAGCGTACGAGCAGTACTTC. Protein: CASSVFQLGLAGAYEQYF.

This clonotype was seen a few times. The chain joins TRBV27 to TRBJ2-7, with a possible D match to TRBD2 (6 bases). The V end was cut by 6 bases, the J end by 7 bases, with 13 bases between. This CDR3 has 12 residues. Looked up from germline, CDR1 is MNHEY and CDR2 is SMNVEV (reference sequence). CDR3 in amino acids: CASRGGRVEQYF. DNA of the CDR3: TGTGCCAGCAGGGGGGGACGGGTGGAGCAGTACTTC.

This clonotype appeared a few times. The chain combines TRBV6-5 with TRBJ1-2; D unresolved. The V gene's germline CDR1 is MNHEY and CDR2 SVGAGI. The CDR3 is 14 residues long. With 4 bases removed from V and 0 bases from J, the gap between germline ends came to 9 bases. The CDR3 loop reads CASSSVGPNYGYTF. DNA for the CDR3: TGTGCCAGCAGTTCAGTGGGCCCTAACTATGGCTACACCTTC.

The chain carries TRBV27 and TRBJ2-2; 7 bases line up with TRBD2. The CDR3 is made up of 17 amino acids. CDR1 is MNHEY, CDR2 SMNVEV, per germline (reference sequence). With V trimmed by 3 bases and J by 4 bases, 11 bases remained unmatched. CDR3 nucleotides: TGTGCCAGCAGTTTTCATCCGGGGGGAACAGGCACCGGGGAGCTGTTTTTT. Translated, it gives CASSFHPGGTGTGELFF.

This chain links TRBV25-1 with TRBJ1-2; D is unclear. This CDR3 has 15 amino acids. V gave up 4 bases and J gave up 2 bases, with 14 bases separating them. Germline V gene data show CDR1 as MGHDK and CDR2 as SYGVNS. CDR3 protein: CASSAHQASNYGYTF. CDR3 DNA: TGTGCCAGCAGTGCCCACCAGGCATCCAACTATGGCTACACCTTC.

This chain's CDR3 is CASSYSNRVTNSYGYTF. CDR3 nucleotide sequence: TGTGCCAGCAGTTACTCGAACCGGGTCACAAACTCTTATGGCTACACCTTC. V usage is TRBV6-5 and J usage is TRBJ1-2; D gene ambiguous. Germline V CDR1 and CDR2: MNHEY, SVGAGI. The CDR3 loop spans 17 amino acids. Deletions cut 0 bases from V and 5 bases from J, with 19 bases between.

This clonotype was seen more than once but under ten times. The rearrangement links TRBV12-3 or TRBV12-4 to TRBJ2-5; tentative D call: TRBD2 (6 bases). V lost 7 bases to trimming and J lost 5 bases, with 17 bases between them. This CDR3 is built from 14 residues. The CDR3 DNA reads TGTGCCAGCACCCCGCGGTGGGGGAGGGAGACCCAGTACTTC. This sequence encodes CASTPRWGRETQYF.

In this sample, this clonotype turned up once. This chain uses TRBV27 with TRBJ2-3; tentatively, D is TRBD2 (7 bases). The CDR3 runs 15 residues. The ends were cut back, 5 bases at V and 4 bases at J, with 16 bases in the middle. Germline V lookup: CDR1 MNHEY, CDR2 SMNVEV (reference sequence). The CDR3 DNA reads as TGTGCCAGCAGTCTTCTATCGGGGGGCCCAGATACGCAGTATTTT. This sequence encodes CASSLLSGGPDTQYF.

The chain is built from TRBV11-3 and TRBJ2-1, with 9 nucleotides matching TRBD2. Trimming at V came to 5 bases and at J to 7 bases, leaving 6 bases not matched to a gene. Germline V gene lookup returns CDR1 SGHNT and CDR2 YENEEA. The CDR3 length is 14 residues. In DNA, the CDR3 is TGTGCCAGCAGCCGCAGGACTAGCGATAATGAGCAGTTCTTC. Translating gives CASSRRTSDNEQFF.

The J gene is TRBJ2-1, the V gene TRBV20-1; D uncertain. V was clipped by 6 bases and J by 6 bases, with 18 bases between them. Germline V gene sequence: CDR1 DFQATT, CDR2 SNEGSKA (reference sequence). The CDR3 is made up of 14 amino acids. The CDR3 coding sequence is TGCAGTGCCCCTCAGCTGGAGCGAGGCAATGAGCAGTTCTTC. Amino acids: CSAPQLERGNEQFF.

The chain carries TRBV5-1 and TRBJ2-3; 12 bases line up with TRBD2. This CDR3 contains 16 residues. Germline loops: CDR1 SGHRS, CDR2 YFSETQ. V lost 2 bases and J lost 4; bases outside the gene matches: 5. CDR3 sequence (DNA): TGCGCCAGCAGCTTCGGACTAGCGGGGATCCCAGATACGCAGTATTTT. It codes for CASSFGLAGIPDTQYF.

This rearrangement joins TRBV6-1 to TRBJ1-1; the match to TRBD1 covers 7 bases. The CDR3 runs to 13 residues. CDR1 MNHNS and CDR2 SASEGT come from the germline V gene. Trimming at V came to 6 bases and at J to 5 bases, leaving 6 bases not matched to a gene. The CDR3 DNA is TGTGCCAGCAGCCGACAGGGAGGGACTGAAGCTTTCTTT. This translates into CASSRQGGTEAFF.

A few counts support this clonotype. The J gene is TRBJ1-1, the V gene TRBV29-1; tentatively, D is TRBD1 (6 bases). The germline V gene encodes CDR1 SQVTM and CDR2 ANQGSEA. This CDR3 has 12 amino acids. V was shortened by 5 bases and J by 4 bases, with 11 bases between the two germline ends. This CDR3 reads CSVRGGGTEAFF. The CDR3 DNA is TGCAGCGTTCGAGGGGGGGGCACTGAAGCTTTCTTT.

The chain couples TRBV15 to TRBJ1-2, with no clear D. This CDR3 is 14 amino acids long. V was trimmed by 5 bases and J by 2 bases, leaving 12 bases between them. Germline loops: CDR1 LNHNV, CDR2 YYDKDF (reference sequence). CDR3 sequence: CATSYKTGNYGYTF. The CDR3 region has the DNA TGTGCCACCAGCTACAAGACCGGAAACTATGGCTACACCTTC.

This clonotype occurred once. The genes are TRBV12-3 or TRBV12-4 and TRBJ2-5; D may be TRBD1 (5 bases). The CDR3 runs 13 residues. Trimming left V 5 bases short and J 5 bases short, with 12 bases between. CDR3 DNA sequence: TGTGCCAGCAGTCAGGGCCCCCGGGAGACCCAGTACTTC. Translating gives CASSQGPRETQYF.

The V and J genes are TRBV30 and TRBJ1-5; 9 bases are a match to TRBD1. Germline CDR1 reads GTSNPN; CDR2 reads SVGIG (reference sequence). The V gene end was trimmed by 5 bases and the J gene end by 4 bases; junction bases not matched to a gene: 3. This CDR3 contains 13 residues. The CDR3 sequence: CAWGQGSNQPQHF. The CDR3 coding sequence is TGTGCCTGGGGACAGGGGTCTAATCAGCCCCAGCATTTT.

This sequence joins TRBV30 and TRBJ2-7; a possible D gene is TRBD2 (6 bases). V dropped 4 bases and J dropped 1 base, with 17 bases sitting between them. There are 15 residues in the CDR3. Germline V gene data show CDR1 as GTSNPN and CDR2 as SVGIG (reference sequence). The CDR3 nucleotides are TGTGCCTGGATGTACGGCGGGGTTAAGTCCTACGAGCAGTACTTC. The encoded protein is CAWMYGGVKSYEQYF.

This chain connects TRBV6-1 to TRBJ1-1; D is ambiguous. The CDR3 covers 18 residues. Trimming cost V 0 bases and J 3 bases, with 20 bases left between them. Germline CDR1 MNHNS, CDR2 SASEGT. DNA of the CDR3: TGTGCCAGCAGTGAAGCGCTTCGGGCGGCGGTCGGGGACACTGAAGCTTTCTTT. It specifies CASSEALRAAVGDTEAFF.

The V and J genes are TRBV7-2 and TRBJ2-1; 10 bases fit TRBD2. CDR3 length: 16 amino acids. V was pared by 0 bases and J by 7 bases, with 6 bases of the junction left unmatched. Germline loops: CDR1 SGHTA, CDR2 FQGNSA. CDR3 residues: CASSLAVAGGMNEQFF. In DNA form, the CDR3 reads TGTGCCAGCAGCTTAGCCGTAGCGGGGGGAATGAATGAGCAGTTCTTC.